The rows below give T cell receptor beta chains drawn from one sample of a study of CD8 T cells in Susac syndrome. TCRdb itself ran the immunoSEQ multiplex PCR reads through MiXCR, one entry per CDR3 protein. The table has roughly 120,000 distinct CDR3 sequences, about 92% seen once. The sample taken for sequencing was CD4+ T cells from PBMCs. These receptors all stem from a human donor with multiple sclerosis. Both conserved end residues are trimmed from each CDR3. The order of the fields is V gene, CDR3 protein.

v_call: TRBV6-5; cdr3_aa: ASSLTGLNEKLF
v_call: TRBV6-5; cdr3_aa: ASLRASGSPYGYT
v_call: TRBV6-2/TRBV6-3; cdr3_aa: ASTGGGLDTQY
v_call: TRBV3-1; cdr3_aa: ASSHGRGGGGNTIY
v_call: TRBV30; cdr3_aa: AWIWGPESTEAF
v_call: TRBV4-3; cdr3_aa: ASSQDASIAEAF
v_call: TRBV11-3; cdr3_aa: ASSPRRGTYNEQF
v_call: TRBV28; cdr3_aa: ASRPSGASTDTQY
v_call: TRBV13; cdr3_aa: ASSSYGTQY
v_call: TRBV18; cdr3_aa: ASSLSLPGTEAF
v_call: TRBV7-9; cdr3_aa: ASSVRGTAGSGANVLT
v_call: TRBV20-1; cdr3_aa: SARDLQQPNYGYT
v_call: TRBV20-1; cdr3_aa: SARDPSGGARDTQY
v_call: TRBV4-2; cdr3_aa: ASSQEGGRGRGGELF
v_call: TRBV7-2; cdr3_aa: ASSQSLSYEQY
v_call: TRBV3-1; cdr3_aa: ASSSGRGHGGTQY
v_call: TRBV5-6; cdr3_aa: ASSFTGPNEKLF
v_call: TRBV19; cdr3_aa: ASGTGETEAF
v_call: TRBV14; cdr3_aa: ASSQRLASSLNEQF
v_call: TRBV19; cdr3_aa: ASTGTGGRQPQH
v_call: TRBV2; cdr3_aa: ASSPTWGELF
v_call: TRBV20-1; cdr3_aa: SAISTGNNEQF
v_call: TRBV20-1; cdr3_aa: SAAIDRGNQPQH
v_call: TRBV30; cdr3_aa: AWSVRRSNQPQH
v_call: TRBV19; cdr3_aa: ASSTLKQGGNQPQH
v_call: TRBV9; cdr3_aa: ASSAWTGDNSPLH
v_call: TRBV6-1; cdr3_aa: ASGAGLSGANVLT
v_call: TRBV24-1; cdr3_aa: ATSDRSGQAANTGELF
v_call: TRBV28; cdr3_aa: ASSKQGWGNQPQH
v_call: TRBV4-3; cdr3_aa: ASSQGGDTGNTIY
v_call: TRBV7-9; cdr3_aa: ASSPEEQPQH
v_call: TRBV7-2; cdr3_aa: ASSLVNRGAF
v_call: TRBV29-1; cdr3_aa: SVEGDRSEAF
v_call: TRBV7-7; cdr3_aa: ASSLVGTTGELF
v_call: TRBV4-1; cdr3_aa: ASSQGQGTSTDTQY
v_call: TRBV7-2; cdr3_aa: ASSLVAVSNQPQH
v_call: TRBV6-6; cdr3_aa: ASSHTDRANYGYT
v_call: TRBV20-1; cdr3_aa: SARPLLIQGAHEQY
v_call: TRBV5-1; cdr3_aa: ASSPGLAGGSLLETQY
v_call: TRBV12-3/TRBV12-4; cdr3_aa: ASSYGFGEQY